This T cell receptor beta chain was recovered during a study of T-cell reconstitution after alpha-beta-depleted transplantation in children. Per germline, CDR1 KGHSH and CDR2 LQKENI. Trimming removed 1 base from V and 0 bases from J, with 9 bases in between. The CDR3 runs to 16 residues. Molecular barcoding with unique molecular identifiers was used for the TCRbeta library. Each CDR3 protein is one row after TCRdb ran MiXCR on the PCR reads. Among roughly 500,000 distinct CDR3 sequences, around 13% were seen once, and the ten largest hold about 6%. V and J are TRBV18 and TRBJ2-2; D call uncertain. The sequences come from PBMCs from the stem cell graft donor, collected from the stem cell graft. This clonotype was obtained from a human donor who donated a stem cell graft to a child with combined immunodeficiency. The CDR3: CASSPQPEPNTGELFF. CDR3 sequence (DNA): TGTGCCAGCTCACCACAACCAGAGCCGAACACCGGGGAGCTGTTTTTT.